The entry that follows covers one T cell receptor beta chain sequence. The antigen remains unidentified. Donors gave around 10 milliliters of peripheral blood apiece. Isolated PBMCs totaled at least 6 million in each sample. Primers used in a second PCR of roughly 6 to 11 cycles were a sample-barcoded 5' primer and a J-beta primer mix. Carrying 12 random nucleotides, a template-switch adaptor labeled each individual cDNA molecule. TCRdb passed the 5' RACE reads through MiXCR, listing each CDR3 protein once. The sample has 700,000 to 850,000 distinct CDR3 sequences, roughly 50% seen once; the top ten hold approximately 40%. Germline V gene sequence: CDR1 SGDLS, CDR2 YYNGEE. The CDR3 spans 14 residues. J lost 14 bases, V lost 0 bases, and 12 bases had no gene match. The data stem from a study of blood T cells in healthy people across ages. Regarding the study as a whole: It was held that the diversity estimates obtained from one million T cells were underestimates.

This receptor was obtained from an elderly man in good health. The genes are TRBV9 and TRBJ2-3, with 7 bases aligning to TRBD2. The specimen sequenced was blood. The DNA for the CDR3 is TGTGCCAGCAGCGTAGACCCCGGCGGGAGATACGCGTATTTT. It is translated as CASSVDPGGRYAYF.